This entry concerns a single TCR beta chain. The antigen is not known. This CDR3 contains 15 residues. Germline CDR1 SEHNR, CDR2 FQNEAQ (reference sequence). The germline V and J ends were trimmed by 5 bases and 5 bases, with 18 bases remaining between them. TCR cDNA was made by 5'RACE template switching, adding a universal primer site and UMIs. A single record per CDR3 protein comes from TCRdb applying MiXCR to the 5' RACE reads. The table shows some 340,000 distinct CDR3 sequences, with approximately 4% occurring only once. This entry belongs to a study of T cells after yellow fever vaccination. Notes on the study in general: Across the CD4 and CD8 compartments, a small share of clonotypes was present in both. Subsequent to the booster, the majority of primary-vaccination clones reappeared (roughly 96% CD4, around 85% CD8). The secondary response peaked faster, at day 5 versus 15, but was weaker.

This clonotype was sampled from a man between 18 and 29 years old who received the YFV17D yellow fever vaccine. The starting material was PBMCs, obtained 5 days after the yellow fever booster vaccination. The chain joins TRBV7-9 to TRBJ2-5; possible D gene TRBD2, 6 bases. The DNA for the CDR3 is TGTGCCAGCAGCCCAGAGGCTACCGGGAGTGAGACCCAGTACTTC. As protein: CASSPEATGSETQYF.